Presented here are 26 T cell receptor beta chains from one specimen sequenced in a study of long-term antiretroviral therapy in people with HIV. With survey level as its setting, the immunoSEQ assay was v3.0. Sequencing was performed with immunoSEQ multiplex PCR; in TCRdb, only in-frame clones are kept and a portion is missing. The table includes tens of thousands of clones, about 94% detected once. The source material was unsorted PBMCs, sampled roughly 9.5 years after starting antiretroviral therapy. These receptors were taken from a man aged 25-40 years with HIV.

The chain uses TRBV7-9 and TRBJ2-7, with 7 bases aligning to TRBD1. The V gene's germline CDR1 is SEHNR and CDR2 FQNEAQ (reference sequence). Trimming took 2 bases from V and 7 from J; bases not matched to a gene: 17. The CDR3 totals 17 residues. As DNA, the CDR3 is TGTGCCAGCAGCTTACCTCTCTCTGATACAGGGGTGGGGGAGCAGTACTTC. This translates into CASSLPLSDTGVGEQYF.

CDR3 nucleotide sequence: TGTGCCATCAGTCGACAGGAGCAAGAGACCCAGTACTTC. Protein: CAISRQEQETQYF. The rearrangement links TRBV10-3 to TRBJ2-5; maybe TRBD1 (6 bases). The CDR3 sequence is 13 residues long. V lost 5 bases and J lost 2, with 9 bases in between. The germline CDR1 and CDR2 sequences are ENHRY and SYGVKD.

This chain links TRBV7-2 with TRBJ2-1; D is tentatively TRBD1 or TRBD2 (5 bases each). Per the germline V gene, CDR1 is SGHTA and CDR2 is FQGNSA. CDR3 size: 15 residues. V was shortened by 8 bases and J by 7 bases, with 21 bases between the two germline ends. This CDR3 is CASCPGSLVGNEQFF. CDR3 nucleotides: TGTGCCAGCTGCCCAGGGAGCCTGGTGGGGAATGAGCAGTTCTTC.

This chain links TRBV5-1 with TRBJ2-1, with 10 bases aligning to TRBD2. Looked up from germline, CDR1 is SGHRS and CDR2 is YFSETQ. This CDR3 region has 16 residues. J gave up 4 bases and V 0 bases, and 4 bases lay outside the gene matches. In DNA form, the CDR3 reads TGCGCCAGCAGCTTGGAATGGACTAGCGGATACAATGAGCAGTTCTTC. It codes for CASSLEWTSGYNEQFF.

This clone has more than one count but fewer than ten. CDR3: CASSQEIGGITGELFF. The DNA of the CDR3 is TGTGCCAGCAGCCAAGAAATAGGGGGTATCACCGGGGAGCTGTTTTTT. This rearrangement joins TRBV4-2 to TRBJ2-2; possible D gene TRBD1, 6 bases. This CDR3 spans 16 amino acids. Germline V gene data show CDR1 as LGHNA and CDR2 as YNFKEQ. V was trimmed by 0 bases and J by 4 bases, leaving 12 bases between them.

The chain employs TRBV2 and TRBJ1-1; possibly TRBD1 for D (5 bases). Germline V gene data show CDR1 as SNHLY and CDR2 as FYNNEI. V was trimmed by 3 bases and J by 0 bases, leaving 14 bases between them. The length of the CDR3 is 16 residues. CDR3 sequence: CASSENQGIMNTEAFF. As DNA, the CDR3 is TGTGCCAGCAGTGAGAATCAGGGTATCATGAACACTGAAGCTTTCTTT.

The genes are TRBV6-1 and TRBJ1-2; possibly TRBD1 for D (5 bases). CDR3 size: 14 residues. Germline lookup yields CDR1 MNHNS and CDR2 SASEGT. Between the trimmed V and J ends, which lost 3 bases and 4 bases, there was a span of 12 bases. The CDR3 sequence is CASSEGGGFYGYTF. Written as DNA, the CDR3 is TGTGCCAGCAGTGAGGGGGGGGGATTCTATGGCTACACCTTC.

CDR3 sequence reads: CASSELRQEKLFF. CDR3 coding DNA: TGTGCCAGCAGTGAACTTCGACAGGAAAAACTGTTTTTT. This chain connects TRBV2 to TRBJ1-4; D is perhaps TRBD1 (5 bases). Trimming removed 2 bases at V and 8 bases at J, with 9 bases between. The CDR3 spans 13 residues. The germline gives CDR1 SNHLY, CDR2 FYNNEI.

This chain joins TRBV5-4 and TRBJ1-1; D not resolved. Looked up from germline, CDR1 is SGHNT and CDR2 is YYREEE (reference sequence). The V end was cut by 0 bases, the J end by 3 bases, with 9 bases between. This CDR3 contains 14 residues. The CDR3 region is CASSLGLTDTEAFF. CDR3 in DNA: TGTGCCAGCAGCTTGGGGTTAACGGACACTGAAGCTTTCTTT. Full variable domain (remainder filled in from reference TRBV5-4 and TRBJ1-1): ETGVTQSPTHLIKTRGQQVTLRCSSQSGHNTVSWYQQALGQGPQFIFQYYREEENGRGNFPPRFSGLQFPNYSSELNVNALELDDSALYLCASSLGLTDTEAFFGQGTRLTVV.

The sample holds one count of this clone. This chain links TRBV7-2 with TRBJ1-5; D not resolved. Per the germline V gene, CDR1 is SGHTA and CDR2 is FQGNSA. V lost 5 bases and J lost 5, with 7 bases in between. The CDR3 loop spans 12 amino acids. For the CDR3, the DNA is TGTGCCAGCAGCACAGTAGATCAGCCCCAGCATTTT. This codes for CASSTVDQPQHF.

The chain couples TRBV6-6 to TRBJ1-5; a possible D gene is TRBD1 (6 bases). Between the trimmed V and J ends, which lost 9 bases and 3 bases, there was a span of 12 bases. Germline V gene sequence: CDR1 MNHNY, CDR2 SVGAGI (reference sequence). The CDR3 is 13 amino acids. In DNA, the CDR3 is TGTGCCAGTTGCAGGACAGTCAATCAGCCCCAGCATTTT. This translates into CASCRTVNQPQHF.

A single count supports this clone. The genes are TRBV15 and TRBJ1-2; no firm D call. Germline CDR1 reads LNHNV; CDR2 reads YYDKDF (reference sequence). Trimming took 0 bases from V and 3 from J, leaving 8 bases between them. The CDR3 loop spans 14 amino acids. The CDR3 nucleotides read TGTGCCACCAGCAGAGATAAGGGTCACTATGGCTACACCTTC. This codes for CATSRDKGHYGYTF.

The CDR3 region is CASSEGQAPATNEKLFF. CDR3 nucleotides: TGTGCCAGCAGTGAGGGACAGGCCCCTGCAACTAATGAAAAACTGTTTTTT. This chain links TRBV6-1 with TRBJ1-4; 8 bases match TRBD1. The CDR3 has 17 amino acids. The V segment lost 3 bases and the J segment 0 bases; nucleotides outside the gene matches: 6. Germline lookup yields CDR1 MNHNS and CDR2 SASEGT.

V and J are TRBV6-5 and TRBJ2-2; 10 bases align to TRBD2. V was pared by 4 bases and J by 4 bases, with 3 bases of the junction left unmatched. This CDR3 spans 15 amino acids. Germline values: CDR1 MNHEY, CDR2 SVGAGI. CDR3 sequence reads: CASSSTSGVTGELFF. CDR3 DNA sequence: TGTGCCAGCAGTTCTACTAGCGGGGTCACCGGGGAGCTGTTTTTT.

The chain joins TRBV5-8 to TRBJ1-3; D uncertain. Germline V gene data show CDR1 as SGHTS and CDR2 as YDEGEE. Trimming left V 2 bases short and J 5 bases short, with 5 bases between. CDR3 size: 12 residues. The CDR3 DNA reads TGTGCCAGCAGCTTTGGAAGAAACACCATATATTTT. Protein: CASSFGRNTIYF.

CDR3 nucleotides: TGTGCCAGCAGCCGCAACGTGGGGGGGCTTACAGATACGCAGTATTTT. Protein sequence: CASSRNVGGLTDTQYF. The chain carries TRBV13 and TRBJ2-3, with a weak D call TRBD2 (7 bases). V was clipped by 5 bases and J by 3 bases, with 18 bases between them. The germline V gene encodes CDR1 PRHDT and CDR2 FYEKMQ (reference sequence). The CDR3 has 16 residues.

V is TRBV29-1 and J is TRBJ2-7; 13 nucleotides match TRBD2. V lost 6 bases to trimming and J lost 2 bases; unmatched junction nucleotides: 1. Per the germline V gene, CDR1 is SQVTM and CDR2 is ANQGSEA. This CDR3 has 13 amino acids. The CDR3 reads CSVGLAGPYEQYF. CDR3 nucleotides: TGCAGCGTGGGACTAGCGGGGCCCTACGAGCAGTACTTC.

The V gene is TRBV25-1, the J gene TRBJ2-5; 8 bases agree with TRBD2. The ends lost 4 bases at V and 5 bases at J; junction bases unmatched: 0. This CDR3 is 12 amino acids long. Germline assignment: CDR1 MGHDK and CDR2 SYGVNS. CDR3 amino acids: CASSAGGETQYF. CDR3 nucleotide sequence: TGTGCCAGCAGTGCGGGGGGGGAGACCCAGTACTTC.

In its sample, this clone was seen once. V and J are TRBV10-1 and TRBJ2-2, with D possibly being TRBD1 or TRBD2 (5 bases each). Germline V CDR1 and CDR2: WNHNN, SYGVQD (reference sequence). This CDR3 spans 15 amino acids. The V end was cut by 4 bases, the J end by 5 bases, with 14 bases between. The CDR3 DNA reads TGCGCCAGCAGTGGAGGGACCCCCTGGACCGGGGAGCTGTTTTTT. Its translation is CASSGGTPWTGELFF.

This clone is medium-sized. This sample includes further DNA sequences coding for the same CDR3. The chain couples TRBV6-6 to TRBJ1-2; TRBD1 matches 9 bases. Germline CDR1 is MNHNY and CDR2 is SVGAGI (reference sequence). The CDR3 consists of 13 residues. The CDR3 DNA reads TGTGCGGTCCCGGGACAGGGACTGAGAGGCTACACCTTC. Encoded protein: CAVPGQGLRGYTF.

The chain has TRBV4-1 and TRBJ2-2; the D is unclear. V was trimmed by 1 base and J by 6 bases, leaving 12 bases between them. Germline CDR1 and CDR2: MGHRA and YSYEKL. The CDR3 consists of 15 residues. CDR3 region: CASSQVLTAAGELFF. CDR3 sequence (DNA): TGCGCCAGCAGCCAAGTCTTGACCGCAGCCGGGGAGCTGTTTTTT.

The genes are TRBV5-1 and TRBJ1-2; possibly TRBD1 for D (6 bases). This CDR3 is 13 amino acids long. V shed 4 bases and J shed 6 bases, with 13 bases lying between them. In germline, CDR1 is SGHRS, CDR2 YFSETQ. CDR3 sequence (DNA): TGCGCCAGCAGCACCTCCGGACAGAATGGCTACACCTTC. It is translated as CASSTSGQNGYTF.

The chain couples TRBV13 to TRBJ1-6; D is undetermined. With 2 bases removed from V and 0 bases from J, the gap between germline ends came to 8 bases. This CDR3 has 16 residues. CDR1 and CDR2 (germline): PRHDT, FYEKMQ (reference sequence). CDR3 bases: TGTGCCAGCAGCTTAAGGTCGGGCTCCTATAATTCACCCCTCCACTTT. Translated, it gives CASSLRSGSYNSPLHF.

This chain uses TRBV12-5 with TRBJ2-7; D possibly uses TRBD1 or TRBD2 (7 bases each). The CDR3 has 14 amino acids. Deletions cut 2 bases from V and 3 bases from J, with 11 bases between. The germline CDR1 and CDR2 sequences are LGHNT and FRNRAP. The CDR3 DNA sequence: TGTGCTAGTGGTTTGCGGGGGGACAGCTACGAGCAGTACGTC. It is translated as CASGLRGDSYEQYV.

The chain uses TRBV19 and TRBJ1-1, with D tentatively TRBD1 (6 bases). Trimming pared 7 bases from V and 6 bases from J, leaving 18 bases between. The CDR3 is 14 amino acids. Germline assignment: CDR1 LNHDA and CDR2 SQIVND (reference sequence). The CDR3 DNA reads TGTGCCAGTAATTCTTACAGGGCCGAGCCTGAAGCTTTCTTT. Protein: CASNSYRAEPEAFF. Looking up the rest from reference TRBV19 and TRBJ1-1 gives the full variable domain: DGGITQSPKYLFRKEGQNVTLSCEQNLNHDAMYWYRQDPGQGLRLIYYSQIVNDFQKGDIAEGYSVSREKKESFPLTVTSAQKNPTAFYLCASNSYRAEPEAFFGQGTRLTVV.

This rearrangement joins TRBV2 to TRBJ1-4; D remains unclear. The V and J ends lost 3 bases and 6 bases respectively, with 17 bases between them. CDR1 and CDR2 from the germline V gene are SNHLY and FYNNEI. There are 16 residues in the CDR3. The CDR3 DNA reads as TGTGCCAGCAGTGAGCGGCTGGTAGTGGGTGATGAAAAACTGTTTTTT. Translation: CASSERLVVGDEKLFF.